The 19 T cell receptor beta chains below were found in one sample sequenced in a study of T cell repertoires in cytomegalovirus infection. Each CDR3 protein gets one entry after TCRdb re-called the reads with MiXCR. This sample has 60,000 to 85,000 distinct CDR3 sequences, with approximately 24% found just once. Their antigens are not known. Specimen: PBMCs, sequenced either directly or after in vitro stimulation (not recorded which). The receptors shown here come from a human donor in good health (CMV status not recorded). Some clones in this sample may be carry-over from other donors' samples.

This clonotype was seen only a few times. The chain has TRBV11-2 and TRBJ2-1, with 9 positions matching TRBD1. CDR1 and CDR2 (germline): SGHAT, FQNNGV. This CDR3 region has 14 residues. J lost 4 bases, V lost 7 bases, and 5 bases had no gene match. CDR3: CASKGQGLYNEQFF. CDR3 nucleotide sequence: TGTGCCAGCAAGGGACAGGGCCTTTACAATGAGCAGTTCTTC.

This clonotype was observed many times. The chain employs TRBV5-1 and TRBJ2-1; 8 bases agree with TRBD2. Germline trimming cut 3 bases from V and 0 bases from J; bases unmatched to any gene: 5. CDR3 length equals 16 residues. In germline, CDR1 is SGHRS, CDR2 YFSETQ. The DNA for the CDR3 is TGCGCCAGCAGCTCCGCCCTAGCGGGCTCCTACAATGAGCAGTTCTTC. Protein product: CASSSALAGSYNEQFF. The complete variable domain, with remaining parts taken from reference TRBV5-1 and TRBJ2-1, reads KAGVTQTPRYLIKTRGQQVTLSCSPISGHRSVSWYQQTPGQGLQFLFEYFSETQRNKGNFPGRFSGRQFSNSRSEMNVSTLELGDSALYLCASSSALAGSYNEQFFGPGTRLTVL.

The CDR3 region is CSARLVYPTGELFF. The CDR3, as DNA: TGCAGTGCTAGATTGGTCTATCCTACCGGGGAGCTGTTTTTT. The rearrangement links TRBV20-1 to TRBJ2-2; D uncertain. Trimming cost V 2 bases and J 5 bases, with 12 bases left between them. This CDR3 has 14 amino acids. From germline, CDR1 is DFQATT and CDR2 SNEGSKA (reference sequence).

The sample holds a few counts of this clonotype. The chain employs TRBV6-5 and TRBJ1-1; D is unresolved. Germline-derived CDR1 and CDR2 are MNHEY and SVGAGI. The CDR3 spans 13 residues. The V end lost 3 bases, the J end lost 5 bases, and 10 bases lay between the germline ends. The CDR3 sequence: CASSYWGGTEAFF. DNA for the CDR3: TGTGCCAGCAGTTATTGGGGAGGGACTGAAGCTTTCTTT.

This clonotype was seen a few times. The chain combines TRBV2 with TRBJ2-3, with a tentative D call TRBD2 (5 bases). This CDR3 comprises 13 residues. V was shortened by 11 bases and J by 2 bases, with 14 bases between the two germline ends. Germline V gene data show CDR1 as SNHLY and CDR2 as FYNNEI. DNA of the CDR3: TGTGCCGGACTGCCGAGCTACACAGATACGCAGTATTTT. Translation: CAGLPSYTDTQYF.

This clonotype was found many times. The V call is TRBV7-2, the J call TRBJ2-5; D unclear. CDR1 and CDR2 (germline): SGHTA, FQGNSA. The CDR3 length is 13 residues. V gave up 0 bases and J gave up 2 bases, with 4 bases separating them. Here the CDR3 reads CASSLARQETQYF. DNA of the CDR3: TGTGCCAGCAGCTTAGCGCGACAAGAGACCCAGTACTTC. Full variable domain (rest looked up from reference TRBV7-2 and TRBJ2-5): GAGVSQSPSNKVTEKGKDVELRCDPISGHTALYWYRQSLGQGLEFLIYFQGNSAPDKSGLPSDRFSAERTGGSVSTLTIQRTQQEDSAVYLCASSLARQETQYFGPGTRLLVL.

The sample holds a few counts of this clonotype. The J gene is TRBJ2-1, the V gene TRBV18; no reliable D call. V lost 9 bases and J lost 0, with 15 bases in between. This CDR3 is 15 amino acids long. Germline loops: CDR1 KGHSH, CDR2 LQKENI. The CDR3 DNA sequence: TGTGCCAGTTCCTACCAGGAGAGCTCCTACAATGAGCAGTTCTTC. Translating it yields CASSYQESSYNEQFF.

The chain links TRBV27 to TRBJ2-6; 8 bases are shared with TRBD1. Germline V gene lookup returns CDR1 MNHEY and CDR2 SMNVEV (reference sequence). V was clipped by 6 bases and J by 2 bases; unmatched bases: 12. There are 18 residues in the CDR3. CDR3 coding DNA: TGTGCCAGCAGCCGTCCCAGGACAGGGAAGGCTGGGGCCAACGTCCTGACTTTC. Protein: CASSRPRTGKAGANVLTF.

In its sample, this clonotype was seen many times. The CDR3 here is CASSLAVGTSVYEQYF. As DNA, the CDR3 is TGTGCCAGCAGCTTAGCGGTCGGGACTAGCGTCTACGAGCAGTACTTC. J is TRBJ2-7 and V is TRBV7-2, with 10 bases that match TRBD2. J lost 3 bases, V lost 0 bases, and 5 bases had no gene match. The CDR3 covers 16 residues. The germline V gene encodes CDR1 SGHTA and CDR2 FQGNSA. The variable domain in full, with the rest retrieved from reference TRBV7-2 and TRBJ2-7, is GAGVSQSPSNKVTEKGKDVELRCDPISGHTALYWYRQSLGQGLEFLIYFQGNSAPDKSGLPSDRFSAERTGGSVSTLTIQRTQQEDSAVYLCASSLAVGTSVYEQYFGPGTRLTVT.

The genes are TRBV20-1 and TRBJ1-1, with 7 nucleotides matching TRBD1. The trim removed 5 bases at V and 4 bases at J, leaving 7 bases unmatched. CDR3 size: 13 residues. In germline, CDR1 is DFQATT, CDR2 SNEGSKA (reference sequence). This CDR3 is CSARRQGGTEAFF. The CDR3 nucleotides are TGCAGTGCTCGACGACAGGGCGGCACTGAAGCTTTCTTT.

The rearrangement joins TRBV4-3 to TRBJ2-5, with 8 bases that match TRBD2. The V and J ends lost 0 bases and 6 bases, in that order; junction bases with no gene match: 6. The CDR3 is made up of 15 amino acids. The germline V gene has CDR1 LGHNA and CDR2 YSLEER. CDR3 protein: CASSQEAGGLQTQYF. The CDR3 nucleotides are TGCGCCAGCAGCCAAGAGGCGGGAGGATTGCAGACCCAGTACTTC.

J is TRBJ1-1 and V is TRBV4-3; possible D gene TRBD1, 6 bases. CDR1 LGHNA and CDR2 YSLEER come from the germline V gene. CDR3 length: 15 residues. The germline V and J ends were trimmed by 3 bases and 3 bases, with 14 bases remaining between them. DNA for the CDR3: TGCGCCAGCAGCCAGGAGATCAGGGGTGACACTGAAGCTTTCTTT. It codes for CASSQEIRGDTEAFF.

CDR3 protein: CASSQGLIYEQYF. CDR3 DNA sequence: TGTGCCAGCAGCCAAGGGCTCATCTACGAGCAGTACTTC. This chain links TRBV14 with TRBJ2-7; D is ambiguous. Germline assignment: CDR1 SGHDN and CDR2 FVKESK. This CDR3 is 13 amino acids long. Trimming cost V 1 base and J 3 bases, with 7 bases left between them.

This rearrangement joins TRBV28 to TRBJ1-6; 9 bases align to TRBD1. The germline gives CDR1 MDHEN, CDR2 SYDVKM. J gave up 9 bases and V 5 bases, and 8 bases lay outside the gene matches. The CDR3 is made up of 15 amino acids. CDR3 nucleotide sequence: TGTGCCAGCAGTCCGCCGACAGGGGGTTCTTCACCCCTCCACTTT. Protein: CASSPPTGGSSPLHF.

Ten or more counts support this clonotype. This sequence joins TRBV7-3 and TRBJ2-2; TRBD1 matches 11 bases. This CDR3 is 17 amino acids long. Trimming removed 5 bases from V and 3 bases from J; junction bases left unmatched: 8. From germline, CDR1 is SGHTA and CDR2 FQGTGA. CDR3 loop: CASSPMGQGGDTGELFF. The DNA of the CDR3 is TGTGCCAGCAGCCCAATGGGACAGGGGGGCGACACCGGGGAGCTGTTTTTT.

This clonotype appeared many times. V usage is TRBV7-2 and J usage is TRBJ1-1; D ambiguous. CDR1 is SGHTA and CDR2 is FQGNSA in the germline V gene. This CDR3 comprises 16 residues. V was cut by 5 bases and J by 4 bases, with 20 bases left in between. CDR3 region: CASSPPTRLWFTEAFF. The CDR3 coding sequence is TGTGCCAGCAGCCCCCCGACAAGGCTCTGGTTCACTGAAGCTTTCTTT.

This sequence joins TRBV4-3 and TRBJ1-4; tentative D call: TRBD1 (5 bases). CDR1 is LGHNA, CDR2 YSLEER, per germline. This CDR3 is 15 amino acids long. Between the trimmed V and J ends, which lost 0 bases and 5 bases, there was a span of 10 bases. The CDR3: CASSQDVGGNEKLFF. In DNA, the CDR3 is TGCGCCAGCAGCCAAGATGTCGGGGGGAATGAAAAACTGTTTTTT.

This chain connects TRBV12-3 or TRBV12-4 to TRBJ2-2, with 12 bases identical to TRBD2. V was pared by 4 bases and J by 4 bases, with 4 bases of the junction left unmatched. CDR3 length: 16 amino acids. The CDR3 coding sequence is TGTGCCAGCAGTTCTGCGACTAGCGGGAGCACCGGGGAGCTGTTTTTT. Its translation is CASSSATSGSTGELFF.

This clonotype was recorded at least ten times. The chain has TRBV7-2 and TRBJ2-5, with a weak D call TRBD1 (6 bases). V shed 5 bases and J shed 1 base, with 14 bases lying between them. The CDR3 sequence is 15 residues long. Germline lookup yields CDR1 SGHTA and CDR2 FQGNSA. The CDR3 DNA follows: TGTGCCAGCAGCCTAGTGGGGGACACCCAAGAGACCCAGTACTTC. Its protein is CASSLVGDTQETQYF.